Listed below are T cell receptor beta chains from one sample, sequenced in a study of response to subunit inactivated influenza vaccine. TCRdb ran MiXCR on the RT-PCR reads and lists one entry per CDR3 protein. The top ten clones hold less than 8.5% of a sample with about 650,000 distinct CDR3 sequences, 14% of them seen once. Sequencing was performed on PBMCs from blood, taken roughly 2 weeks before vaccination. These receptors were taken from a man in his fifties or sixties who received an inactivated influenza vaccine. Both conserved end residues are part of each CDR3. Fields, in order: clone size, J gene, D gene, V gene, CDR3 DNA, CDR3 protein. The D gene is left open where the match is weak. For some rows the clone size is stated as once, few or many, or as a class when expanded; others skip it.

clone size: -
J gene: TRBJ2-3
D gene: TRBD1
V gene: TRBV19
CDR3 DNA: TGTGCCAGTAGTAGGGGACAGGGGTTGAGTACAGATACGCAGTATTTT
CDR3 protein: CASSRGQGLSTDTQYF

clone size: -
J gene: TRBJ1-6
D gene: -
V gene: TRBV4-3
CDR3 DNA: TGCGCCAGCAGCCAAGAATTTCGGGGGTCCTATTCACCCCTCCACTTT
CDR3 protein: CASSQEFRGSYSPLHF

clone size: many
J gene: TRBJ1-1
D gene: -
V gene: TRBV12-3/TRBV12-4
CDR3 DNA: TGTGCCAGCGGCCGTGGGAACACTGAAGCTTTCTTT
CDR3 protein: CASGRGNTEAFF

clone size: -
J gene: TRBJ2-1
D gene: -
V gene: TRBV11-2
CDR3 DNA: TGTGCCAGCAGCTTAGATAAGACGTCATCCTACAATGAGCAGTTCTTC
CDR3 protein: CASSLDKTSSYNEQFF

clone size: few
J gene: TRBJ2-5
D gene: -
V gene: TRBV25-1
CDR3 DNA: TGTGCCAGCAGTGGTACTAGTTCGCCAGAGACCCAGTACTTC
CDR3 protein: CASSGTSSPETQYF

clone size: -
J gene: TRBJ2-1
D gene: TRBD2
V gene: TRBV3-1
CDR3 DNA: TGTGCCAGCAGCTCCGGACTAGTTGGTGAGCAGTTCTTC
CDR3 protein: CASSSGLVGEQFF

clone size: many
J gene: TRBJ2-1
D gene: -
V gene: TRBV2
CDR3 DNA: TGTGCCAGCAGTCAACTACAAAAATCCTACAATGAGCAGTTCTTC
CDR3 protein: CASSQLQKSYNEQFF

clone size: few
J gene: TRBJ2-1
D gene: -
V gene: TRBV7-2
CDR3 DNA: TGTGCCAGCAGCCCGTTAAGGTTGAATGAGCAGTTCTTC
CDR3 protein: CASSPLRLNEQFF

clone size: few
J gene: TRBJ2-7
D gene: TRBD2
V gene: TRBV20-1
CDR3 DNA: TGCAGTGCGAGGGCTAGCGGGAGTCGGTACGAGCAGTACTTC
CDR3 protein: CSARASGSRYEQYF

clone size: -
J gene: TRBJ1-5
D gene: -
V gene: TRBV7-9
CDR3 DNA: TGTGCCAGCAGCTTAGCGCTGGGGGATGGACATCAGCCCCAGCATTTT
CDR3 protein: CASSLALGDGHQPQHF

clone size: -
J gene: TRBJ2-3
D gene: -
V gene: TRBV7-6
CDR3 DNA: TGTGCCAGCAGCTTAGGCGGACGGGCTAGCACAGATACGCAGTATTTT
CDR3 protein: CASSLGGRASTDTQYF

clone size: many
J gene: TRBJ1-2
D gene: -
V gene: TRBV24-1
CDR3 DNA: TGTGCCACCAGCTCAGGCCCTACCTATGGCTACACCTTC
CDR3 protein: CATSSGPTYGYTF

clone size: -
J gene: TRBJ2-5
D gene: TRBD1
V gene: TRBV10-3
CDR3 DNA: TGTGCCATCAGTGGGACAGGGGCCAAAGAGACCCAGTACTTC
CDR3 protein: CAISGTGAKETQYF

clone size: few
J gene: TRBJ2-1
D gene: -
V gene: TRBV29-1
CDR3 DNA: TGCAGCGTTGAACCCGTGGGGGTGCAGTTCTTC
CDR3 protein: CSVEPVGVQFF

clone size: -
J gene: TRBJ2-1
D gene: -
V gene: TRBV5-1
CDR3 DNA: TGCGCCAGCAGCTTGGTTATGAATGAGCAGTTCTTC
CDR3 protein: CASSLVMNEQFF

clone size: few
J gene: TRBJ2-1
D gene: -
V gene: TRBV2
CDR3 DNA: TGTGCCAGCAGCCAGACGGTCCCCACCACCATTAACAGTGAGCAGTTCTTC
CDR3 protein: CASSQTVPTTINSEQFF

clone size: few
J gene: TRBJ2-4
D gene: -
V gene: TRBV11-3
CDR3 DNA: TGTGCCAGCAGCTTAGGGGGAAACGGCATTCAGTACTTC
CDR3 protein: CASSLGGNGIQYF

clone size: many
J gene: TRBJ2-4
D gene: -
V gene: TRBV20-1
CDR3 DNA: TGCAGTGCTAACCGTATACTAGCCAAAAACATTCAGTACTTC
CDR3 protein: CSANRILAKNIQYF

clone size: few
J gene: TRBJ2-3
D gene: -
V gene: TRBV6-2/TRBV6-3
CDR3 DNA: TGTGCCAGCAGTTACCTCCGGGACTCTACAGATACGCAGTATTTT
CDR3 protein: CASSYLRDSTDTQYF

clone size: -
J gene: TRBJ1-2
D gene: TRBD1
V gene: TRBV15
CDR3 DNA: TGTGCCACCAGCGGCGGAGGGACAGGGGAACTCCGCCATGGCTACACCTTC
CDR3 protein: CATSGGGTGELRHGYTF

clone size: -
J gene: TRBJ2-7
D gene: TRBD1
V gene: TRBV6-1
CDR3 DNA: TGTGCCAGCAGACCCGGGACAGACTCCTACGAGCAGTACTTC
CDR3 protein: CASRPGTDSYEQYF

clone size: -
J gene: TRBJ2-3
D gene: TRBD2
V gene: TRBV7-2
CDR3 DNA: TGTGCCAGCAGCGCGCAGCGGGGGGTTACAGATACGCAGTATTTT
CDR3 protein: CASSAQRGVTDTQYF

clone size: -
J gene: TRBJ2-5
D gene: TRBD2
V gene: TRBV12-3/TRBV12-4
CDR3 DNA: TGTGCCAGCAGTTTACATCCGGGAGGAGAGACCCAGTACTTC
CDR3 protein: CASSLHPGGETQYF

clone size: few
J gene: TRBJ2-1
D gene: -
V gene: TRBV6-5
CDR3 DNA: TGTGCCAGCAGTTACGAATCCTCCCTGCTAGCTTCCCACAATGAGCAGTTCTTC
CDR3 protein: CASSYESSLLASHNEQFF

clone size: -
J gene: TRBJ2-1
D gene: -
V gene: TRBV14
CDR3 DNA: TGTGCCAGCAGCCCTCCAGGGACTCTCAATGAGCAGTTCTTC
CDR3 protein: CASSPPGTLNEQFF

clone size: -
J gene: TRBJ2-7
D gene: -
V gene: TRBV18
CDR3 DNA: TGTGCCAGCTCACCACCGATGATGTTATCTTCCCACGAGCAGTACTTC
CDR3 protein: CASSPPMMLSSHEQYF

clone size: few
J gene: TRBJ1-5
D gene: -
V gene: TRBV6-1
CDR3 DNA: TGTGCCAGCAGTGGCCGAGGACCGGGAATAAATCAGCCCCAGCATTTT
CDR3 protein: CASSGRGPGINQPQHF

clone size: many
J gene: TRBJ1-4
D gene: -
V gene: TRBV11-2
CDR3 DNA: TGTGCCAGCAGCTTTGTGCGCAGTGCAACTAATGAAAAACTGTTTTTT
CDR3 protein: CASSFVRSATNEKLFF

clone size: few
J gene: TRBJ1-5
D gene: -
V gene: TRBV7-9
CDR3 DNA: TGTGCCAGCGGGGTAGACAACAGCAATCAGCCCCAGCATTTT
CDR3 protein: CASGVDNSNQPQHF

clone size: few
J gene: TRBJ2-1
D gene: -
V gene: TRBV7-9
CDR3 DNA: TGTGCCAGCAGCCTTCAGGGGGGCTCCTACAATGAGCAGTTCTTC
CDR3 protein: CASSLQGGSYNEQFF

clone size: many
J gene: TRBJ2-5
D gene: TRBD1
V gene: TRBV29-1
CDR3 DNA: TGCAGCGTTGTGGGGACAGCGTACCAAGAGACCCAGTACTTC
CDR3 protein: CSVVGTAYQETQYF

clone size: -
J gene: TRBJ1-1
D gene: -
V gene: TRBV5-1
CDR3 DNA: TGCGCCAGCAGCTCTGATTACTCCCGACGGATGAACACTGAAGCTTTCTTT
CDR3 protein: CASSSDYSRRMNTEAFF

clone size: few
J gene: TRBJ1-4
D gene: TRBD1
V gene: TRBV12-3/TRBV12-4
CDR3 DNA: TGTGCCAGCAACCAGGGGGTTGAAAAACTGTTTTTT
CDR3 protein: CASNQGVEKLFF

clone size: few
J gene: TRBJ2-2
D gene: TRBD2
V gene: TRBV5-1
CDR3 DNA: TGCGCCAGCACCCCTCGGGCTAGCGGCATCACCGGGGAGCTGTTTTTT
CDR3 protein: CASTPRASGITGELFF

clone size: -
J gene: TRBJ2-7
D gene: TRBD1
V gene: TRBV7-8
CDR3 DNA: TGTGCCAGCAGCTTAGGCGGCCCGTGGGACAGTTCCTTCGAGCAGTACTTC
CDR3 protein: CASSLGGPWDSSFEQYF

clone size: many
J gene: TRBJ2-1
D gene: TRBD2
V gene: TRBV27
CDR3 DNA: TGTGCCAGCAGTGCCGGGACTAGCGGTTACAATGAGCAGTTCTTC
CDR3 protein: CASSAGTSGYNEQFF

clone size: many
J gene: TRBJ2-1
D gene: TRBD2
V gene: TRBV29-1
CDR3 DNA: TGCAGCGTTGACGGCGGGAGCACCTACAATGAGCAGTTCTTC
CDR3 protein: CSVDGGSTYNEQFF

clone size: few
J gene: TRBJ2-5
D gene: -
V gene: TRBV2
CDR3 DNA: TGTGCCAGCAGGGGTGTGGGGGAGACCCAGTACTTC
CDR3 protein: CASRGVGETQYF

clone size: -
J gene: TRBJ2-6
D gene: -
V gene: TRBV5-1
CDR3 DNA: TGCGCCAGCAGCTTAGGGGGACCCGCTGGGGCCAACGTCCTGACTTTC
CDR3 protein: CASSLGGPAGANVLTF

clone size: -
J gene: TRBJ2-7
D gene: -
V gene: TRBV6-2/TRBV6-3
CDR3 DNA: TGTGCCAGCAGTTTCAATTTCTACGAGCAGTACTTC
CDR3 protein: CASSFNFYEQYF

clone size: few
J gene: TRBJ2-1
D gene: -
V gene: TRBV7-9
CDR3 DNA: TGTGCCAGCAGCTTAGCAGGTGCCCGTCGTCATGAGCAGTTCTTC
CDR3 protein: CASSLAGARRHEQFF

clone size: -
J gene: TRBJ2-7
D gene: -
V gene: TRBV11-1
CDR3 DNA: TGTGCCATGCCCTTCTTTGAGGGCGAGCAGTACTTC
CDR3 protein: CAMPFFEGEQYF

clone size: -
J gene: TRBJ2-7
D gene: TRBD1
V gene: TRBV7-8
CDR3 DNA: TGTGCCAGCAGCCCGGGTAGGGGGACAGCTTACGAGCAGTACTTC
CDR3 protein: CASSPGRGTAYEQYF

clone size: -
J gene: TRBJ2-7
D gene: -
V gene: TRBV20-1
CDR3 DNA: TGCAGTGCTGCCCCAACGGGGCCCTACGAGCAGTACTTC
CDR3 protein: CSAAPTGPYEQYF

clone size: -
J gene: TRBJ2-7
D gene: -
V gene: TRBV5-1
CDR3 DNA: TGCGCCAGCAGCTTGGAGGGGTTTTACGAGCAGTACTTC
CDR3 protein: CASSLEGFYEQYF

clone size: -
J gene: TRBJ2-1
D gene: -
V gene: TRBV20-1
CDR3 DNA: TGCAGTGCTAGAGATGCGGCAGCGAGCTCCTACAATGAGCAGTTCTTC
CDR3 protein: CSARDAAASSYNEQFF

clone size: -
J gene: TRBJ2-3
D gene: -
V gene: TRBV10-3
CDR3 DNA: TGTGCCATCAGTGGTTCGGGAGATACGCAGTATTTT
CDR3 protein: CAISGSGDTQYF

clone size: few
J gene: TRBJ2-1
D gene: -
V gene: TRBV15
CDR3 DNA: TGTGCCACCAGCAGAGGCCAGCTCTCCTACAATGAGCAGTTCTTC
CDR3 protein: CATSRGQLSYNEQFF

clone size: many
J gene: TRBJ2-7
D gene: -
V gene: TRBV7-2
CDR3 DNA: TGTGCCAGCAGCTTCGCTAGCTCCTACGAGCAGTACTTC
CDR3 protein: CASSFASSYEQYF

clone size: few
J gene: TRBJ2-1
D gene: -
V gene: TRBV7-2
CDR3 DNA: TGTGCCAGCAGCTTCTCGCAGTGGGGTACCTACAATGAGCAGTTCTTC
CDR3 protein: CASSFSQWGTYNEQFF

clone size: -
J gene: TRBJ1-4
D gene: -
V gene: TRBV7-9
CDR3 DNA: TGTGCCAGCAGCGAACCTTTAAGGACTAATGAAAAACTGTTTTTT
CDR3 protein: CASSEPLRTNEKLFF

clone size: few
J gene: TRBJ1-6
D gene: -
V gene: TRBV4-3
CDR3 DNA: TGCGCCAGCAGCCCTGATCTTTCAGGGATATCACCCCTCCACTTT
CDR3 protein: CASSPDLSGISPLHF